This T cell receptor beta chain came from a study of CD8+ T cells in alopecia areata. cDNA serving as the sequencing template came from extracted, reverse transcribed RNA. Sequenced by immunoSEQ multiplex PCR; TCRdb stores in-frame clones only, minus some. The data hold under 150,000 clones, with 62% observed a single time. This clone was seen a few times. The CDR3 is 13 residues long. The germline gives CDR1 SQVTM, CDR2 ANQGSEA. The V gene lost 3 bases and the J gene lost 5 bases, with 12 bases spanning the gap. The genes are TRBV29-1 and TRBJ2-3; no definite D call. Sequencing used CD8+ T cells sorted from blood. This clonotype was sampled from a human donor in good health. The DNA of the CDR3 is TGCAGCGTTGAGGGCGGAGCCGGAGATACGCAGTATTTT. This translates into CSVEGGAGDTQYF.